Following are 25 T cell receptor beta chains from one sample sequenced in a study of CD8 T cells in Susac syndrome. RNA, at roughly 0.45 to 1 ug, was reverse transcribed with random hexamers. TCRdb itself ran the immunoSEQ multiplex PCR reads through MiXCR, one entry per CDR3 protein. The sample consists of some 300,000 distinct CDR3 sequences, about 85% of them appearing once. The specimen was CD8+ T cells from PBMCs. The receptors originated from a human donor with multiple sclerosis.

The V and J genes are TRBV9 and TRBJ1-5; TRBD1 is a possible D gene (5 bases). Trimming left V 2 bases short and J 3 bases short, with 12 bases between. Germline CDR1 reads SGDLS; CDR2 reads YYNGEE. The CDR3 sequence is 15 residues long. The CDR3 reads CASSVGGRPNQPQHF. CDR3 bases: TGTGCCAGCAGCGTGGGGGGGAGACCCAATCAGCCCCAGCATTTT.

The V call is TRBV20-1, the J call TRBJ2-7; D remains ambiguous. Germline V CDR1 and CDR2: DFQATT, SNEGSKA (reference sequence). The ends were cut back, 6 bases at V and 2 bases at J, with 14 bases in the middle. This CDR3 has 13 amino acids. The CDR3 region is CSAGDDGTYEQYF. The DNA for the CDR3 is TGCAGTGCAGGTGATGACGGCACCTACGAGCAGTACTTC.

V is TRBV7-9 and J is TRBJ1-1; TRBD1 matches at 8 bases. The CDR3 consists of 15 residues. Germline V CDR1 and CDR2: SEHNR, FQNEAQ (reference sequence). The V and J ends lost 1 base and 4 bases, in that order; junction bases with no gene match: 5. CDR3 region: CASSLVSGGVTEAFF. CDR3 DNA sequence: TGTGCCAGCAGCTTAGTATCAGGGGGCGTCACTGAAGCTTTCTTT.

This clonotype was found a few times. Written as DNA, the CDR3 is TGTGCCACCAGTGATGGGCACTCGAACACTGAAGCTTTCTTT. This codes for CATSDGHSNTEAFF. The gene calls are TRBV24-1 and TRBJ1-1, with unresolved D. CDR3 length: 14 amino acids. Germline assignment: CDR1 KGHDR and CDR2 SFDVKD. The V end lost 3 bases, the J end lost 1 base, and 8 bases lay between the germline ends.

The chain has TRBV7-9 and TRBJ2-2; 9 nucleotides match TRBD2. CDR1 is SEHNR and CDR2 is FQNEAQ in the germline V gene (reference sequence). V was pared by 3 bases and J by 1 base, with 9 bases of the junction left unmatched. CDR3 length: 18 amino acids. CDR3 bases: TGTGCCAGCAGCTTCTCACGCGGGAGGGCCGAGAACACCGGGGAGCTGTTTTTT. Its protein is CASSFSRGRAENTGELFF.

The chain employs TRBV20-1 and TRBJ2-7; 10 nucleotides line up with TRBD1. CDR3 length: 15 amino acids. CDR1 is DFQATT, CDR2 SNEGSKA, per germline (reference sequence). V gave up 5 bases and J gave up 2 bases; unmatched junction bases: 9. The CDR3: CSAEDRDRGTYEQYF. CDR3 in DNA: TGCAGTGCTGAAGACCGGGACAGGGGAACCTACGAGCAGTACTTC.

The chain combines TRBV7-9 with TRBJ2-2; no definite D call. Trimming took 4 bases from V and 6 from J, leaving 15 bases between them. The CDR3 is made up of 15 amino acids. Germline lookup yields CDR1 SEHNR and CDR2 FQNEAQ (reference sequence). CDR3 sequence (DNA): TGTGCCAGCAGCTACCGGACCCTAGAAGCCGGGGAGCTGTTTTTT. This translates into CASSYRTLEAGELFF.

The chain has TRBV29-1 and TRBJ2-7; 7 bases are a match to TRBD2. Germline V gene sequence: CDR1 SQVTM, CDR2 ANQGSEA. V trimming: 3 bases; J trimming: 3 bases; junction bases outside the gene matches: 17. The CDR3 has 17 residues. CDR3 nucleotide sequence: TGCAGCGTTGACCGAAACCGGACAACTAGCGAAGTCTACGAGCAGTACTTC. Translated, it gives CSVDRNRTTSEVYEQYF.

The chain is built from TRBV7-9 and TRBJ1-3; 9 nucleotides line up with TRBD1. The CDR3 extends over 17 amino acids. V was clipped by 3 bases and J by 2 bases; unmatched bases: 8. Germline assignment: CDR1 SEHNR and CDR2 FQNEAQ (reference sequence). The CDR3: CASSFRTGDPAGNTIYF. CDR3 nucleotide sequence: TGTGCCAGCAGCTTCCGGACAGGGGACCCTGCTGGAAACACCATATATTTT.

The J gene is TRBJ2-1, the V gene TRBV25-1; 7 positions agree with TRBD2. The CDR3 contains 14 residues. V lost 8 bases, J lost 7 bases, and 11 bases stayed unmatched. Germline V gene data show CDR1 as MGHDK and CDR2 as SYGVNS. In DNA, the CDR3 is TGTGCCAGCGCCCACCAGCGGGATTTAAATGAGCAGTTCTTC. It is translated as CASAHQRDLNEQFF.

The gene calls are TRBV29-1 and TRBJ2-3; 7 bases are shared with TRBD2. Losses at the gene ends were 4 bases for V and 3 bases for J; bases not matched to a gene: 10. Germline loops: CDR1 SQVTM, CDR2 ANQGSEA. The length of the CDR3 is 15 residues. The CDR3 region has the DNA TGCAGCGTTGCGGGGAGGGGTCTCGGGACAGATACGCAGTATTTT. Translated: CSVAGRGLGTDTQYF.

This clonotype was seen only once. The V and J genes are TRBV12-3 or TRBV12-4 and TRBJ2-2; a weak D match, TRBD2 (5 bases). There are 14 residues in the CDR3. V was trimmed by 5 bases and J by 4 bases, leaving 11 bases between them. This CDR3 reads CASSPSGTTGELFF. In nucleotides, the CDR3 is TGTGCCAGCAGTCCCAGCGGAACCACCGGGGAGCTGTTTTTT.

This chain uses TRBV5-6 with TRBJ2-3, with 10 bases lining up with TRBD2. Germline CDR1 and CDR2: SGHDT and YYEEEE. With 1 base clipped from V and 5 bases from J, the junction kept 4 bases outside the gene matches. This CDR3 is built from 15 residues. CDR3 nucleotides: TGTGCCAGCAGCTTGCTAGCGGGAGAAAAAGATACGCAGTATTTT. Translation gives CASSLLAGEKDTQYF.

The chain is built from TRBV27 and TRBJ2-2; D is perhaps TRBD1 (5 bases). The V end lost 3 bases, the J end lost 5 bases, and 13 bases lay between the germline ends. CDR1 MNHEY and CDR2 SMNVEV come from the germline V gene (reference sequence). This CDR3 has 15 residues. This CDR3 reads CASSLGRGATGELFF. The DNA of the CDR3 is TGTGCCAGCAGTTTGGGTAGGGGCGCAACCGGGGAGCTGTTTTTT.

The chain links TRBV10-3 to TRBJ1-1, with D unclear. Germline assignment: CDR1 ENHRY and CDR2 SYGVKD. The CDR3 is 15 amino acids. V lost 0 bases and J lost 5, with 13 bases in between. This chain's CDR3 is CAISESWSGRTEAFF. The DNA of the CDR3 is TGTGCCATCAGTGAGTCTTGGTCCGGACGGACTGAAGCTTTCTTT.

This CDR3 is CSARVTGDSNQPQHF. As DNA, the CDR3 is TGCAGTGCTAGAGTGACAGGCGATAGCAATCAGCCCCAGCATTTT. The rearrangement links TRBV20-1 to TRBJ1-5; tentative D call: TRBD1 (6 bases). The ends were cut back, 1 base at V and 0 bases at J, with 10 bases in the middle. The CDR3 is made up of 15 amino acids. In germline, CDR1 is DFQATT, CDR2 SNEGSKA (reference sequence).

This rearrangement joins TRBV6-5 to TRBJ1-1; D unclear. This CDR3 is 16 amino acids long. Trimming left V 2 bases short and J 0 bases short, with 13 bases between. Looked up from germline, CDR1 is MNHEY and CDR2 is SVGAGI. The CDR3 protein is CASSYDGRSMNTEAFF. In DNA, the CDR3 is TGTGCCAGCAGTTACGACGGCAGGAGTATGAACACTGAAGCTTTCTTT.

The chain has TRBV15 and TRBJ1-4, with TRBD1 matching 7 bases. The V segment lost 3 bases and the J segment 2 bases; nucleotides outside the gene matches: 3. The germline V gene encodes CDR1 LNHNV and CDR2 YYDKDF (reference sequence). The CDR3 spans 15 residues. The CDR3, as DNA: TGTGCCACCAGCAGGAAGACAGGGACTAATGAAAAACTGTTTTTT. It is translated as CATSRKTGTNEKLFF.

The chain is built from TRBV27 and TRBJ2-7; D not certain. The V end lost 6 bases, the J end lost 3 bases, and 6 bases lay between the germline ends. The CDR3 runs 11 residues. Germline V gene lookup returns CDR1 MNHEY and CDR2 SMNVEV (reference sequence). For the CDR3, the DNA is TGTGCCAGCAGGGACCTCTACGAGCAGTACTTC. This encodes CASRDLYEQYF.

The rearrangement uses TRBV5-5 and TRBJ2-1; the match to TRBD1 covers 12 bases. V dropped 5 bases and J dropped 2; count of bases not matched to a gene: 11. Germline V gene sequence: CDR1 SGHKS, CDR2 YYEKEE (reference sequence). The CDR3 contains 18 residues. The DNA of the CDR3 is TGTGCCAGCAGAAACTTCCGGGACAGGGGGCCTCCCTACAATGAGCAGTTCTTC. This gives the protein CASRNFRDRGPPYNEQFF.

V is TRBV14 and J is TRBJ1-2; unclear D gene. The CDR3 has 12 amino acids. V was cut by 1 base and J by 8 bases, with 8 bases left in between. Germline CDR1 is SGHDN and CDR2 is FVKESK. Here the CDR3 reads CASSQGWRGYTF. The CDR3 coding sequence is TGTGCCAGCAGCCAAGGGTGGAGAGGCTACACCTTC.

The genes are TRBV28 and TRBJ2-7, with 9 bases matching TRBD2. This CDR3 is built from 17 residues. V was pared by 5 bases and J by 0 bases, with 11 bases of the junction left unmatched. Looked up from germline, CDR1 is MDHEN and CDR2 is SYDVKM. CDR3 nucleotides: TGTGCCAGCAGTGGACATCTAGCGGGATCCAGCTCCTACGAGCAGTACTTC. It yields the protein CASSGHLAGSSSYEQYF.

This chain uses TRBV12-5 with TRBJ1-5; 8 bases agree with TRBD1. Trimming removed 0 bases from V and 2 bases from J; junction bases left unmatched: 3. There are 16 residues in the CDR3. Germline values: CDR1 LGHNT, CDR2 FRNRAP. The CDR3 nucleotides are TGTGCTAGTGGTTTGGTACCAGGGGGCGGCAATCAGCCCCAGCATTTT. Its protein is CASGLVPGGGNQPQHF.

The J gene is TRBJ2-1, the V gene TRBV4-1; no firm D call. V lost 3 bases to trimming and J lost 7 bases, with 13 bases between them. In germline, CDR1 is MGHRA, CDR2 YSYEKL. The CDR3 loop spans 14 amino acids. The CDR3 nucleotides are TGCGCCAGCAGCCAGGTGATTAATACTAATGAGCAGTTCTTC. It specifies CASSQVINTNEQFF.

The genes are TRBV7-9 and TRBJ1-1; unclear D gene. V lost 5 bases, J lost 0 bases, and 13 bases lay in between. Germline V lookup: CDR1 SEHNR, CDR2 FQNEAQ (reference sequence). The CDR3 is 15 residues long. DNA for the CDR3: TGTGCCAGCAGCCCCGGTTTCGGTCTGAACACTGAAGCTTTCTTT. This encodes CASSPGFGLNTEAFF.